The 18 T cell receptor beta chains presented below share a single source sample, sequenced in a study of blood T cell repertoires in COVID-19. Some clones are missing from TCRdb's copy, which holds only in-frame ones; the method was immunoSEQ multiplex PCR. In the table there are 200,000 to 250,000 clones, 70% to 90% of which are singletons. Specimen: peripheral blood. The receptors here all came from a woman aged 25 to 39 with COVID-19, enrolled during active disease.

V gene TRBV19 combines with J gene TRBJ1-5, with 7 bases fitting TRBD1. CDR1 and CDR2 (germline): LNHDA, SQIVND (reference sequence). This CDR3 has 14 amino acids. The ends lost 5 bases at V and 4 bases at J; junction bases unmatched: 5. CDR3 region: CASSPDRENQPQHF. CDR3 nucleotides: TGTGCCAGTAGTCCCGACAGGGAGAATCAGCCCCAGCATTTT.

The chain has TRBV3-1 (or the pseudogene TRBV3-2) and TRBJ2-3, with 9 bases matching TRBD2. The length of the CDR3 is 16 residues. The V and J ends lost 0 bases and 0 bases, in that order; junction bases with no gene match: 1. Germline CDR1 reads LGHDT; CDR2 reads YNNKEL (reference sequence). The CDR3 loop is CASSQDSGGSTDTQYF. The CDR3 bases are TGTGCCAGCAGCCAAGATAGCGGGGGAAGCACAGATACGCAGTATTTT.

This clone was seen only a few times. This chain connects TRBV10-3 to TRBJ2-5; 16 bases are shared with TRBD2. The CDR3 totals 18 residues. Germline CDR1 is ENHRY and CDR2 is SYGVKD. The ends lost 5 bases at V and 2 bases at J; junction bases unmatched: 8. CDR3 nucleotides: TGTGCCATCAGTCGGACCGGGACTAGCGGGGGGGGTCAAGAGACCCAGTACTTC. It codes for CAISRTGTSGGGQETQYF.

The V and J genes are TRBV5-1 and TRBJ1-6, with D possibly TRBD1 on 5 matching bases. Germline values: CDR1 SGHRS, CDR2 YFSETQ. The CDR3 totals 14 residues. V was pared by 9 bases and J by 6 bases, with 16 bases between. CDR3 sequence reads: CATSWGVPNSPLHF. DNA of the CDR3: TGCGCCACCTCGTGGGGGGTCCCTAATTCACCCCTCCACTTT. Based on the CDR3 plus reference TRBV5-1 and TRBJ1-6, the full variable domain is KAGVTQTPRYLIKTRGQQVTLSCSPISGHRSVSWYQQTPGQGLQFLFEYFSETQRNKGNFPGRFSGRQFSNSRSEMNVSTLELGDSALYLCATSWGVPNSPLHFGNGTRLTVT.

This chain links TRBV28 with TRBJ1-5; 10 nucleotides line up with TRBD1. J lost 6 bases, V lost 6 bases, and 14 bases had no gene match. Looked up from germline, CDR1 is MDHEN and CDR2 is SYDVKM. The CDR3 spans 17 residues. The CDR3 nucleotides are TGTGCCAGCAGCTACTACCCCGGGACAGGGGACGGTCAGCCCCAGCATTTT. It specifies CASSYYPGTGDGQPQHF.

The chain employs TRBV19 and TRBJ1-1, with a tentative D call TRBD1 (5 bases). Germline CDR1 LNHDA, CDR2 SQIVND (reference sequence). The CDR3 is made up of 16 amino acids. V dropped 9 bases and J dropped 0 bases, with 20 bases sitting between them. CDR3 sequence: CASSGPQEGMNTEAFF. The CDR3 DNA is TGTGCCAGCAGCGGGCCCCAGGAGGGGATGAACACTGAAGCTTTCTTT.

The chain links TRBV19 to TRBJ1-2, with 7 bases that match TRBD1. J lost 6 bases, V lost 1 base, and 5 bases had no gene match. Germline V gene sequence: CDR1 LNHDA, CDR2 SQIVND (reference sequence). The CDR3 totals 14 residues. Here the CDR3 DNA reads TGTGCCAGTAGTATAGGTGACAGGGACAATGGCTACACCTTC. It translates to CASSIGDRDNGYTF.

This clone was found once. The chain is built from TRBV5-1 and TRBJ2-5; a weak D match, TRBD1 (6 bases). The CDR3 is 16 amino acids. Trimming shortened V by 0 bases and J by 4 bases, and 16 bases separated the two germline ends. Germline CDR1 and CDR2: SGHRS and YFSETQ. The CDR3: CASSLAGTTDRETQYF. The CDR3 DNA reads TGCGCCAGCAGCTTGGCGGGGACAACGGACAGAGAGACCCAGTACTTC.

The chain links TRBV5-8 to TRBJ2-4; perhaps TRBD2 as D (6 bases). V lost 10 bases, J lost 5 bases, and 13 bases lay in between. Germline values: CDR1 SGHTS, CDR2 YDEGEE. This CDR3 is built from 12 residues. CDR3 sequence (DNA): TGTGCCGCGGGGATTTTCGAAAACATTCAGTACTTC. The encoded protein is CAAGIFENIQYF.

This clone appeared a few times. CDR3 in amino acids: CASSQDLGHENSEQYF. CDR3 sequence (DNA): TGTGCCAGCAGCCAAGATCTGGGACACGAAAACAGCGAGCAGTACTTC. The chain has TRBV4-2 and TRBJ2-7; the D gene is possibly TRBD1 (6 bases). CDR1 LGHNA and CDR2 YNFKEQ come from the germline V gene. V was shortened by 0 bases and J by 6 bases, with 18 bases between the two germline ends. This CDR3 spans 16 amino acids.

The chain recombines TRBV28 with TRBJ1-5; 8 positions agree with TRBD1. Germline loops: CDR1 MDHEN, CDR2 SYDVKM. The length of the CDR3 is 17 residues. V gave up 6 bases and J gave up 4 bases; unmatched junction bases: 14. Here the CDR3 reads CASSVISGGRGNQPQHF. The CDR3 nucleotides read TGTGCCAGCAGCGTCATCTCAGGGGGCAGGGGGAATCAGCCCCAGCATTTT.

J is TRBJ2-2 and V is TRBV7-6, with 11 nucleotides matching TRBD1. The V segment lost 5 bases and the J segment 6 bases; nucleotides outside the gene matches: 2. Germline CDR1 is SGHVS and CDR2 is FNYEAQ. The CDR3 extends over 14 amino acids. This CDR3 reads CASSRGQGAGELFF. Written as DNA, the CDR3 is TGTGCCAGCAGCCGGGGACAGGGGGCCGGGGAGCTGTTTTTT. Complete variable domain (other parts from reference TRBV7-6 and TRBJ2-2): GAGVSQSPRYKVTKRGQDVALRCDPISGHVSLYWYRQALGQGPEFLTYFNYEAQQDKSGLPNDRFSAERPEGSISTLTIQRTEQRDSAMYRCASSRGQGAGELFFGEGSRLTVL.

In this sample, this clone turned up a few times. The chain recombines TRBV28 with TRBJ1-1, with D uncertain. The CDR3 contains 12 residues. Germline V lookup: CDR1 MDHEN, CDR2 SYDVKM. Trimming cost V 4 bases and J 1 base, with 4 bases left between them. CDR3 amino acids: CASSWRNTEAFF. In nucleotides, the CDR3 is TGTGCCAGCAGTTGGAGGAACACTGAAGCTTTCTTT.

This chain uses TRBV28 with TRBJ1-6; D is ambiguous. The CDR3 is 15 amino acids. Germline V gene data show CDR1 as MDHEN and CDR2 as SYDVKM. V was shortened by 5 bases and J by 13 bases, with 21 bases between the two germline ends. The CDR3 DNA sequence: TGTGCCAGCAGTCCCCCCTTTGGCAGGCGAAGTCCCCTCCACTTT. Its protein product is CASSPPFGRRSPLHF.

The chain has TRBV2 and TRBJ2-7; TRBD1 is a possible D gene (6 bases). V dropped 6 bases and J dropped 7 bases, with 16 bases sitting between them. CDR1 and CDR2 from the germline V gene are SNHLY and FYNNEI. The CDR3 extends over 13 amino acids. CDR3: CASSRDMGLEQYF. DNA for the CDR3: TGTGCCAGCAGCCGGGACATGGGATTAGAGCAGTACTTC.

The rearrangement uses TRBV5-1 and TRBJ2-3; 7 bases map to TRBD2. CDR3 length: 14 amino acids. Germline V gives CDR1 SGHRS, CDR2 YFSETQ. The junction had 4 bases not matched to a gene; V was cut back by 0 bases and J by 6 bases. DNA for the CDR3: TGCGCCAGCAGCTTGGATGTACTAGCGGATACGCAGTATTTT. Translation: CASSLDVLADTQYF.

V is TRBV28 and J is TRBJ2-5; no clear D. Germline CDR1 is MDHEN and CDR2 is SYDVKM. The CDR3 spans 14 residues. The germline V and J ends were trimmed by 2 bases and 0 bases, with 7 bases remaining between them. The CDR3 protein is CASSLTRNQETQYF. CDR3 nucleotides: TGTGCCAGCAGTTTAACGCGTAACCAAGAGACCCAGTACTTC.

The chain uses TRBV27 and TRBJ2-5; 15 positions agree with TRBD2. The CDR3 has 17 amino acids. V shed 2 bases, J shed 1 base, and the junction held 2 bases outside the gene matches. Germline values: CDR1 MNHEY, CDR2 SMNVEV (reference sequence). CDR3 nucleotides: TGTGCCAGCAGTTTACGGACTAGCGGGGGGGTCCAAGAGACCCAGTACTTC. Its translation is CASSLRTSGGVQETQYF.